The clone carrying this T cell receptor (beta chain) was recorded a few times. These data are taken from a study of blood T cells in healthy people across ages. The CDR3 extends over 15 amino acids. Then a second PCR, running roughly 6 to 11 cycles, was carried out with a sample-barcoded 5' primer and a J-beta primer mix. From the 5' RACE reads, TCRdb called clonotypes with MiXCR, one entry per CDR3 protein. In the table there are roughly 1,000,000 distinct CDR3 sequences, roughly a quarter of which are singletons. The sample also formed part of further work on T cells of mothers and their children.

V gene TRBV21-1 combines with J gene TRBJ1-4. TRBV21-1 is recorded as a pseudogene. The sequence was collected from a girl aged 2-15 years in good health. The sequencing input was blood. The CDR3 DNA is TGTGCCAGCAGCGGGGTTACCATTACAAATGAAAAACTGTTTTTT. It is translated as CASSGVTITNEKLFF.